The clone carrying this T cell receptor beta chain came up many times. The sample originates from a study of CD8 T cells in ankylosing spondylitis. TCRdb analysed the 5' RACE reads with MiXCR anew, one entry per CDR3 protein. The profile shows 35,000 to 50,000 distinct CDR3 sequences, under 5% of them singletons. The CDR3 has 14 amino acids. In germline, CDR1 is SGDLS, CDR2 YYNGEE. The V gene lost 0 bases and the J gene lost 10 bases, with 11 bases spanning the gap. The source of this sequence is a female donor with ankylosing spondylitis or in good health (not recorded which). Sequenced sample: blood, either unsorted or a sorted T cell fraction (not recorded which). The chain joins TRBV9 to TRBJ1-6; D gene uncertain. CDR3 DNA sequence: TGTGCCAGCAGCGTAGACTACGCCGAATCACCCCTCCACTTT. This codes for CASSVDYAESPLHF.